These T cell receptor beta chains were read from a single sample in a study of vaccination and CD4 T cells after COVID-19. These TCRs are of unknown antigen specificity. One entry per CDR3 protein results from TCRdb running MiXCR on the PCR reads. The repertoire holds about 15,000 distinct CDR3 sequences, with 65% to 85% as singletons. Material: CD4+ T cells from blood, cultured in vitro. These receptors were collected from a human donor who had recovered from COVID-19. CDR3s include the opening cysteine and the closing phenylalanine or tryptophan. The D gene is left open where the match is weak. The listing skips clone size in some rows; elsewhere it reads once, few, many or a size class.

clone size	D gene	V gene	J gene	CDR3 DNA	CDR3 protein
-	-	TRBV7-2	TRBJ1-5	TGTGCCAGCAGCCGGGCAGTTTTTATCGCAGGCAATCAGTCCCAGCATTTT	CASSRAVFIAGNQSQHF
-	TRBD1	TRBV20-1	TRBJ2-3	TGCAGTGCTGGTTTGACAGGGGGCTATTATACGCAGTATTTT	CSAGLTGGYYTQYF
-	-	TRBV7-8	TRBJ1-5	TGTGCCAGCCTCGAGGGGCGGGTCTTAAATAGCAATCAGCCCCAGCATTTT	CASLEGRVLNSNQPQHF
-	TRBD2	TRBV20-1	TRBJ2-5	TGCAGTGCTAGGGCGGGGGGGGAGACCCAGTACTTC	CSARAGGETQYF
-	-	TRBV6-4	TRBJ2-4	TGTGCCAGCAGCCCATCAGTTAGCCCGAGGGTGCCAAACATTCAGTACTTC	CASSPSVSPRVPNIQYF
-	TRBD1	TRBV24-1	TRBJ2-7	TGTGCCACCAGTGATTTGGGGGACAGGGCCTACGAGCAGTACTTC	CATSDLGDRAYEQYF
-	-	TRBV12-3/TRBV12-4	TRBJ2-3	TGTGCCAGCAGTTTGACAGGATCCAACACAGATACGCAGTATTTT	CASSLTGSNTDTQYF
few	TRBD2	TRBV6-2/TRBV6-3	TRBJ2-7	TGTGCCAGCAGACATTTGTCTAGCGGGGAAAACTACGAGCAGTACTTC	CASRHLSSGENYEQYF
-	-	TRBV7-2	TRBJ2-3	TGTGCCAGCAGCACCGGACACCTCAACACAGATACGCAGTATTTT	CASSTGHLNTDTQYF
-	-	TRBV19	TRBJ1-2	TGTGCCAGTAGTACAGTAGGACAGTCCCGAAACTATGGCTACACCTTC	CASSTVGQSRNYGYTF
few	TRBD2	TRBV27	TRBJ2-2	TGTGCCAGCAGTTTACCAAACGTCTGGCGGGAGGGCACCGGGGAGCTGTTTTTT	CASSLPNVWREGTGELFF
-	TRBD2	TRBV6-2/TRBV6-3	TRBJ2-7	TGTGCCAGCAGTACCGGGACTAGCGGCCCCCTCGAGCAGTACTTC	CASSTGTSGPLEQYF
-	-	TRBV27	TRBJ1-2	TGTGCCAGCAGTTTCGATCCTGGCTGGGGCTACACCTTC	CASSFDPGWGYTF
-	TRBD1	TRBV2	TRBJ2-3	TGTGCCAGCAGGGGACAGGGGCTCGGCACAGATACGCAGTATTTT	CASRGQGLGTDTQYF
-	-	TRBV7-2	TRBJ1-2	TGTGCCAGCAGCTTAGAACTGGGGAGGATATCCTATGGCTACACCTTC	CASSLELGRISYGYTF
-	TRBD1	TRBV24-1	TRBJ1-3	TGTGCCACCAGTGATTCCGGGACAGGGGGCAGGAACACCATATATTTT	CATSDSGTGGRNTIYF